The 20 T cell receptor beta chains below all came from one sample that was sequenced in a study of blood T cell repertoires in COVID-19. Produced via immunoSEQ multiplex PCR; TCRdb's table is partial and in-frame only. Here the sample spans about 190,000 clones, 89% being singletons. Input material: peripheral blood. The origin of the receptors is a man aged 40-55 years with acute or convalescent COVID-19.

About this clone: One junction end does not reproduce the germline sequence, and a read error may be involved. This chain joins TRBV6-2 or TRBV6-3 and TRBJ2-7; 10 bases align to TRBD1. Germline CDR1 is MNHEY and CDR2 is SVGEGT. This CDR3 is built from 15 residues. As DNA, the CDR3 is TGTGCCAGCAGTTACAGTCCAATAGTAACCGGGACAGGGGACTTC. Translated, it gives CASSYSPIVTGTGDF.

This clone was recorded a few times. This chain joins TRBV7-9 and TRBJ2-1; a weak D match, TRBD1 (5 bases). CDR1 and CDR2 from the germline V gene are SEHNR and FQNEAQ (reference sequence). This CDR3 contains 14 residues. V gave up 5 bases and J gave up 0 bases, with 8 bases separating them. CDR3 coding DNA: TGTGCCAGCAGCGCGCAGGGCTCCTACAATGAGCAGTTCTTC. This codes for CASSAQGSYNEQFF.

The rearrangement uses TRBV5-1 and TRBJ2-7, with 8 nucleotides matching TRBD1. Germline CDR1 is SGHRS and CDR2 is YFSETQ. The ends lost 5 bases at V and 3 bases at J; junction bases unmatched: 7. The CDR3 runs 14 residues. The CDR3 DNA sequence: TGCGCCAGCAGTCGGCCGGGACAGGACTACGAGCAGTACTTC. The encoded protein is CASSRPGQDYEQYF.

V usage is TRBV25-1 and J usage is TRBJ1-2, with 10 bases identical to TRBD1. V trimming: 3 bases; J trimming: 9 bases; junction bases outside the gene matches: 4. This CDR3 region has 13 residues. CDR1 MGHDK and CDR2 SYGVNS come from the germline V gene. The CDR3 DNA is TGTGCCAGCAGTGAGGGGGACAGGGGTCGCTACACCTTC. It yields the protein CASSEGDRGRYTF.

The gene calls are TRBV5-1 and TRBJ2-2, with a tentative D call TRBD2 (6 bases). The CDR3 is made up of 16 amino acids. The germline gives CDR1 SGHRS, CDR2 YFSETQ. V was shortened by 6 bases and J by 0 bases, with 15 bases between the two germline ends. As DNA, the CDR3 is TGCGCCAGCATGGCTAGCGAAATTACGAACACCGGGGAGCTGTTTTTT. Its protein is CASMASEITNTGELFF.

This clone was counted a single time. J is TRBJ2-2 and V is TRBV9, with no clear D. Germline CDR1 is SGDLS and CDR2 is YYNGEE. V lost 4 bases to trimming and J lost 5 bases, with 6 bases between them. The CDR3 sequence is 12 residues long. CDR3 sequence: CASSRGTGELFF. The CDR3 DNA follows: TGTGCCAGCAGCCGAGGAACCGGGGAGCTGTTTTTT.

The chain combines TRBV5-1 with TRBJ2-2; the D gene is possibly TRBD1 (5 bases). Trimming removed 4 bases from V and 8 bases from J, with 12 bases in between. CDR1 is SGHRS and CDR2 is YFSETQ in the germline V gene. The CDR3 spans 13 residues. The CDR3 is CASSPRTSGELFF. For the CDR3, the DNA is TGCGCCAGCAGCCCGAGGACATCGGGGGAGCTGTTTTTT.

The DNA for the CDR3 is TGTGCCAGCAGTTCCGGGGGGCCGCAGTATTTT. Its protein is CASSSGGPQYF. The chain is built from TRBV6-5 and TRBJ2-3; perhaps TRBD2 as D (7 bases). The V gene's germline CDR1 is MNHEY and CDR2 SVGAGI. The V end was cut by 4 bases, the J end by 10 bases, with 9 bases between. The CDR3 consists of 11 residues.

The chain combines TRBV11-2 with TRBJ1-1; D might be TRBD1 (5 bases). Germline V gives CDR1 SGHAT, CDR2 FQNNGV. Trimming stripped 0 bases from V and 8 bases from J, with 10 bases between. The CDR3 has 13 amino acids. In nucleotides, the CDR3 is TGTGCCAGCAGCTTAGAGAGGGGAGGGGAAGCTTTCTTT. This codes for CASSLERGGEAFF.

The J gene is TRBJ2-3, the V gene TRBV2; D is undetermined. Trimming shortened V by 6 bases and J by 2 bases, and 9 bases separated the two germline ends. Germline CDR1 SNHLY, CDR2 FYNNEI. This CDR3 has 13 residues. The CDR3 DNA reads TGTGCCAGCAGAGAGAACCCCACAGATACGCAGTATTTT. It yields the protein CASRENPTDTQYF.

The rearrangement links TRBV3-1 (or the pseudogene TRBV3-2) to TRBJ2-7, with 11 bases lining up with TRBD1. The CDR3 sequence is 14 residues long. Germline-derived CDR1 and CDR2 are LGHDT and YNNKEL (reference sequence). V dropped 4 bases and J dropped 6; count of bases not matched to a gene: 5. The CDR3 loop is CASSLAGTGGEQYF. The CDR3 DNA sequence: TGTGCCAGCAGCCTGGCCGGGACAGGGGGCGAGCAGTACTTC.

V is TRBV9 and J is TRBJ2-2; 11 positions match TRBD1. Germline V gene data show CDR1 as SGDLS and CDR2 as YYNGEE. Unmatched junction bases numbered 3, after V lost 1 base and J lost 4 bases. This CDR3 has 16 residues. CDR3 bases: TGTGCCAGCAGCGTAAGCGGGACAGGGGGCACCGGGGAGCTGTTTTTT. It is translated as CASSVSGTGGTGELFF.

The chain uses TRBV20-1 and TRBJ2-5; TRBD1 might be the D (5 bases). V lost 5 bases, J lost 2 bases, and 15 bases lay in between. In germline, CDR1 is DFQATT, CDR2 SNEGSKA (reference sequence). This CDR3 has 14 residues. The CDR3 DNA follows: TGCAGTGCTGGTGGCCGAGACAGTCAAGAGACCCAGTACTTC. Encoded protein: CSAGGRDSQETQYF.

J is TRBJ2-3 and V is TRBV4-3, with 8 bases identical to TRBD1. This CDR3 region has 19 residues. In germline, CDR1 is LGHNA, CDR2 YSLEER. Unmatched junction bases numbered 13, after V lost 0 bases and J lost 2 bases. The chain's CDR3 is CASSQDTGGNSAITDTQYF. Here the CDR3 DNA reads TGCGCCAGCAGCCAAGACACAGGGGGAAATTCGGCGATCACAGATACGCAGTATTTT.

This chain uses TRBV4-3 with TRBJ2-5; 7 bases agree with TRBD2. Per germline, CDR1 LGHNA and CDR2 YSLEER. The V segment lost 0 bases and the J segment 0 bases; nucleotides outside the gene matches: 4. The CDR3 runs to 16 residues. Here the CDR3 DNA reads TGCGCCAGCAGCCAAGATTATAGCGGGTACCAAGAGACCCAGTACTTC. This sequence encodes CASSQDYSGYQETQYF.

The chain recombines TRBV3-1 (or the pseudogene TRBV3-2) with TRBJ1-3, with D unclear. CDR1 and CDR2 (germline): LGHDT, YNNKEL (reference sequence). This CDR3 contains 15 residues. Trimming removed 4 bases from V and 0 bases from J, with 10 bases in between. In DNA, the CDR3 is TGTGCCAGCAGCCCTCGGAGTTCCTCTGGAAACACCATATATTTT. Protein: CASSPRSSSGNTIYF.

The chain couples TRBV30 to TRBJ1-5; the match to TRBD1 covers 7 bases. This CDR3 spans 14 amino acids. Germline lookup yields CDR1 GTSNPN and CDR2 SVGIG (reference sequence). V dropped 3 bases and J dropped 8; count of bases not matched to a gene: 10. The CDR3 here is CAWRGQGVSKPQHF. The CDR3 DNA follows: TGTGCCTGGAGAGGGCAGGGGGTAAGCAAGCCCCAGCATTTT.

This clone was picked up one time. This sequence joins TRBV3-1 (or the pseudogene TRBV3-2) and TRBJ2-5; 11 bases line up with TRBD2. In germline, CDR1 is LGHDT, CDR2 YNNKEL (reference sequence). The length of the CDR3 is 18 residues. Trimming cost V 2 bases and J 0 bases; bases outside gene matches: 8. This CDR3 reads CASSQSGTSGPYQETQYF. The CDR3 DNA reads TGTGCCAGCAGCCAATCTGGGACTAGCGGACCCTACCAAGAGACCCAGTACTTC.

V and J are TRBV12-2 and TRBJ2-7; the table's D call, TRBD2, has no DNA check behind it. TRBV12-2 is an annotated pseudogene. The CDR3 sequence is 16 residues long. CDR3 loop: CASRPGLAGGYYEQYF. In nucleotides, the CDR3 is TGTGCAAGTCGCCCCGGACTAGCGGGGGGCTACTACGAGCAGTACTTC.

V is TRBV12-3 or TRBV12-4 and J is TRBJ1-1, with D possibly matching TRBD1 (6 bases). The V end lost 6 bases, the J end lost 4 bases, and 12 bases lay between the germline ends. This CDR3 contains 13 residues. In DNA form, the CDR3 reads TGTGCCAGCAGGTACAGGGTTCCCACTGAAGCTTTCTTT. Protein product: CASRYRVPTEAFF.